The present T cell receptor beta chain was sequenced within a study of blood T cell repertoires in COVID-19. As originally analysed: By means of reference gene primer amplification, nucleated cell counts were estimated. The data were produced by immunoSEQ multiplex PCR, yet TCRdb's version contains in-frame clones alone and is incomplete. That table gives V, J and clone size, and the DNA gave D and trimming. The table includes about 200,000 clones, around 83% detected once. CDR1 is SNHLY and CDR2 is FYNNEI in the germline V gene. Deletions cut 1 base from V and 3 bases from J, with 7 bases between. CDR3 size: 14 residues.

The rearrangement uses TRBV2 and TRBJ1-5; D is unclear. Sequenced: peripheral blood. This clonotype originated in a woman aged 45-60 years with COVID-19, enrolled during active disease. CDR3 amino acids: CASSEDRINQPQHF. The CDR3 DNA follows: TGTGCCAGCAGTGAAGACAGAATCAATCAGCCCCAGCATTTT.